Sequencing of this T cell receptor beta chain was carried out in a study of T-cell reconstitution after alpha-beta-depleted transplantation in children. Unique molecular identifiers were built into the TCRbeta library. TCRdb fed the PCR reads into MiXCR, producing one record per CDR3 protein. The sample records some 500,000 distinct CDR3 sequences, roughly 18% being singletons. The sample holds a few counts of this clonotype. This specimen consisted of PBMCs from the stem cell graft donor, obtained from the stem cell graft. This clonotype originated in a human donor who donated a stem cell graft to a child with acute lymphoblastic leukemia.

CDR3 DNA sequence: TGTGCCAGCAGTGGGAGGGTTTACACTGAAGCTTTCTTT. Encoded protein: CASSGRVYTEAFF. The chain couples TRBV2 to TRBJ1-1; D is unclear. Germline assignment: CDR1 SNHLY and CDR2 FYNNEI. The V end lost 4 bases, the J end lost 3 bases, and 9 bases lay between the germline ends. The CDR3 is 13 residues long.